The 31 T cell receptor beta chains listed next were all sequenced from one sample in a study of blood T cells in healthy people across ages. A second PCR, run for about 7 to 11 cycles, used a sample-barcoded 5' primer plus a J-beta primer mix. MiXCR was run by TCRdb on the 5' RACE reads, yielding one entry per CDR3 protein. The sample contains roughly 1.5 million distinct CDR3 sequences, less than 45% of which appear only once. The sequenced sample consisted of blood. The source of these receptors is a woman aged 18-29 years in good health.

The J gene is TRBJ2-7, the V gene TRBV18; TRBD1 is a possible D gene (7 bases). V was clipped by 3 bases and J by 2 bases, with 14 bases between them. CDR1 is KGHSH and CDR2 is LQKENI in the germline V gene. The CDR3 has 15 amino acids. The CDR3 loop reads CASSPTGDFAYEQYF. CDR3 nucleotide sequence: TGTGCCAGCTCACCTACAGGGGACTTCGCCTACGAGCAGTACTTC.

The CDR3 coding sequence is TGCGCCAGCAGCTTGGCCACACTCCTAGCAGATGAGCAGTTCTTC. This encodes CASSLATLLADEQFF. The chain combines TRBV5-1 with TRBJ2-1, with D tentatively TRBD2 (5 bases). Trimming took off 0 bases at V and 8 bases at J, with 15 bases between the two ends. The germline V gene encodes CDR1 SGHRS and CDR2 YFSETQ. This CDR3 region has 15 residues.

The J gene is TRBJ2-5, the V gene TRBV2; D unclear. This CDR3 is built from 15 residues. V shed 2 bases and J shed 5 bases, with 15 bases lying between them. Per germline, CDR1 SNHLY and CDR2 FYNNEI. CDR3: CASSENGFPSETQYF. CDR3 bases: TGTGCCAGCAGTGAAAATGGCTTCCCCAGTGAGACCCAGTACTTC.

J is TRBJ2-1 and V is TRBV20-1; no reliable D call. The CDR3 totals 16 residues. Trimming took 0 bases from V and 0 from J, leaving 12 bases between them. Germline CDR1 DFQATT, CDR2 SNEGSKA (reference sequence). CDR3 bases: TGCAGTGCTAGAGATTTTCCCAGAAGCTCCTACAATGAGCAGTTCTTC. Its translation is CSARDFPRSSYNEQFF.

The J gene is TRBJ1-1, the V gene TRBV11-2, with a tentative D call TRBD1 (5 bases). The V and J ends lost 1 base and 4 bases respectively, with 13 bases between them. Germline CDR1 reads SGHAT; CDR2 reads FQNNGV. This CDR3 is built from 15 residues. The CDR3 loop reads CASSLGSGAGTEAFF. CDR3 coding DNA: TGTGCCAGCAGCTTAGGCTCTGGGGCGGGCACTGAAGCTTTCTTT.

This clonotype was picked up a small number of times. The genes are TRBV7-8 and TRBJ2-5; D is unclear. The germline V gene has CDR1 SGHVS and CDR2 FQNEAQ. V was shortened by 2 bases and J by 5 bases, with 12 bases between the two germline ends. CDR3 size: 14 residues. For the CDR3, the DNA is TGTGCCAGCAGCTTAACCAGACCCGCGGAGACCCAGTACTTC. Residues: CASSLTRPAETQYF.

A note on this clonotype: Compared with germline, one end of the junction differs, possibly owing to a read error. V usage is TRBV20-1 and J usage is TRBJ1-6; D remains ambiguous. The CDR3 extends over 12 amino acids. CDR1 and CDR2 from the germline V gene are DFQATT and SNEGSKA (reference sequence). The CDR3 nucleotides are TGCAGTGCTAGAACCGGAGGTTCACCCCCCCACTTT. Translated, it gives CSARTGGSPPHF.

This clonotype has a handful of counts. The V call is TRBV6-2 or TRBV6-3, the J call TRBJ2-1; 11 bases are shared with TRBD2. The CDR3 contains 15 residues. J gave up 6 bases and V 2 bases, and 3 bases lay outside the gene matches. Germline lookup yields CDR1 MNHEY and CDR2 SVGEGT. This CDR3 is CASSYLLAGANEQFF. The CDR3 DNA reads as TGTGCCAGCAGTTACCTACTAGCGGGGGCCAATGAGCAGTTCTTC.

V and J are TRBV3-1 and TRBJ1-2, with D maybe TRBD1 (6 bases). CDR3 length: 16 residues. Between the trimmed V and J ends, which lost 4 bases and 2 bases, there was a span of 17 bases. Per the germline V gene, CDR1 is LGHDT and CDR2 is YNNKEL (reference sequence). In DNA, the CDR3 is TGTGCCAGCAGCCCGAGCTCAGGTAGGGGGAACTATGGCTACACCTTC. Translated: CASSPSSGRGNYGYTF.

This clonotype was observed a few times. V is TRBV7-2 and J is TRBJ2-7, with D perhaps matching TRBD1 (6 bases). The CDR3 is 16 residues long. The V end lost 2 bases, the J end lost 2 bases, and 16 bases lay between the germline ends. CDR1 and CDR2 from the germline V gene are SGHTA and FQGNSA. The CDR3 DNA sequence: TGTGCCAGCAGCTTAAGTACAGGGATAATAACCTACGAGCAGTACTTC. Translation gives CASSLSTGIITYEQYF. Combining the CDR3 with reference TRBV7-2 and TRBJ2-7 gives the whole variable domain GAGVSQSPSNKVTEKGKDVELRCDPISGHTALYWYRQSLGQGLEFLIYFQGNSAPDKSGLPSDRFSAERTGGSVSTLTIQRTQQEDSAVYLCASSLSTGIITYEQYFGPGTRLTVT.

The CDR3 loop is CASRGDGDSTGKLFF. Written as DNA, the CDR3 is TGCGCCAGCAGGGGTGATGGGGACTCAACTGGAAAACTGTTTTTT. The J gene is TRBJ1-4, the V gene TRBV5-1; a possible D gene is TRBD1 (5 bases). V was shortened by 5 bases and J by 10 bases, with 21 bases between the two germline ends. The germline V gene has CDR1 SGHRS and CDR2 YFSETQ. The CDR3 runs 15 residues.

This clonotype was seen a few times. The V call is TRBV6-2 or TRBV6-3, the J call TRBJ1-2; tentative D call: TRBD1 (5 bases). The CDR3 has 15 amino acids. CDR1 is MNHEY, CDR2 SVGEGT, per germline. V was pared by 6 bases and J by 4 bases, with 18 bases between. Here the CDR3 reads CASSQAGRKVYGYTF. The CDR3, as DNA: TGTGCCAGCAGCCAGGCGGGGCGCAAAGTCTATGGCTACACCTTC.

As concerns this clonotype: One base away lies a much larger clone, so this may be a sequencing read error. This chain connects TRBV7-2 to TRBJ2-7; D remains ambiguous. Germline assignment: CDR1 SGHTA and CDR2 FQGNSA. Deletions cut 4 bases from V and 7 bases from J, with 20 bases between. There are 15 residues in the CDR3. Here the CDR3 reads CASSSVFGYYNEQYF. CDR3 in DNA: TGTGCCAGCAGCTCTGTGTTTGGGTACTACAATGAGCAGTACTTC.

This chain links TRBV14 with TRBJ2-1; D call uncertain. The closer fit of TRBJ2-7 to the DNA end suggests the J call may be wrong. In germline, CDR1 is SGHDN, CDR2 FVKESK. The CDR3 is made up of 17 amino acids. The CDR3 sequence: CASSLVLPGNNYNEQYF. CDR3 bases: TGTGCCAGCAGCCTTGTGCTACCCGGAAACAACTACAATGAGCAGTACTTC.

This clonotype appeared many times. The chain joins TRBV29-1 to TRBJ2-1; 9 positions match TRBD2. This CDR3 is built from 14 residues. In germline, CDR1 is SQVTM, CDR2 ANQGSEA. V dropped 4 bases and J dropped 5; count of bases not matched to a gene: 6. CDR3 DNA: TGCAGCGTTGTGGGGACTAGCAGACACAATGAGCAGTTCTTC. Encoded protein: CSVVGTSRHNEQFF.

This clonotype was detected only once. CDR3 amino acids: CASSLGAVGENIQYF. CDR3 DNA sequence: TGTGCCAGCAGTTTGGGGGCAGTGGGGGAAAACATTCAGTACTTC. The chain combines TRBV27 with TRBJ2-4, with D perhaps matching TRBD1 (6 bases). V was trimmed by 3 bases and J by 5 bases, leaving 14 bases between them. The CDR3 extends over 15 amino acids. Germline loops: CDR1 MNHEY, CDR2 SMNVEV (reference sequence).

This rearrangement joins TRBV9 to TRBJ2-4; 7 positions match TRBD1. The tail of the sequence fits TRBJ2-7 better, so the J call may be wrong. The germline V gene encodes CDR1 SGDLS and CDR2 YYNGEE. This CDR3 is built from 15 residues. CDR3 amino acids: CASSASRDSGSEQYF. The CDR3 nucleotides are TGTGCCAGCAGCGCCTCAAGGGACAGTGGCTCCGAGCAGTACTTC.

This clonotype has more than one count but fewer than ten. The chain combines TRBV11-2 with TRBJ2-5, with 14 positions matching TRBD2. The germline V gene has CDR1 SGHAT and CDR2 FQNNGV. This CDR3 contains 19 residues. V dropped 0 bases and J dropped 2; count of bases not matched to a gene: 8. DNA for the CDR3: TGTGCCAGCAGCTTAGATCGGGGACTAGCGGGGGCTGCTCAAGAGACCCAGTACTTC. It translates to CASSLDRGLAGAAQETQYF.

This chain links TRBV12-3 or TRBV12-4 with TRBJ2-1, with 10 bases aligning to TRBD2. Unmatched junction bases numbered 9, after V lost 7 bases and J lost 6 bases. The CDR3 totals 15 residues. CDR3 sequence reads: CASNKMGLASNEQFF. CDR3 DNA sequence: TGTGCCAGCAACAAGATGGGACTAGCGAGCAATGAGCAGTTCTTC.

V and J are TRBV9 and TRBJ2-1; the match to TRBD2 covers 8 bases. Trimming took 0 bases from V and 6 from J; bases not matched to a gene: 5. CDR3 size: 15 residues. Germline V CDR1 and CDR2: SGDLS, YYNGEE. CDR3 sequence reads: CASSVEYGRGNEQFF. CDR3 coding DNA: TGTGCCAGCAGCGTAGAATACGGGAGGGGCAATGAGCAGTTCTTC.

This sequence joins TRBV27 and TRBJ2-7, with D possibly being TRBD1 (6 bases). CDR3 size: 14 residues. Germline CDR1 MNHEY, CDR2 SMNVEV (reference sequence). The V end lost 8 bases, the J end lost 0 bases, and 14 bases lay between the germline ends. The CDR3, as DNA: TGTGCCAGCCGCAGGGGCCCAAGCTCCTACGAGCAGTACTTC. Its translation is CASRRGPSSYEQYF.

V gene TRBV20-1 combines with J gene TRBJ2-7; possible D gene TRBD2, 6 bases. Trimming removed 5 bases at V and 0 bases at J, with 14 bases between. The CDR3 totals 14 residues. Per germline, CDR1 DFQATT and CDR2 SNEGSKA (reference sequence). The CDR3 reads CSAVTGTGSYEQYF. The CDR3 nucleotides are TGCAGTGCTGTTACCGGGACTGGCTCCTACGAGCAGTACTTC.

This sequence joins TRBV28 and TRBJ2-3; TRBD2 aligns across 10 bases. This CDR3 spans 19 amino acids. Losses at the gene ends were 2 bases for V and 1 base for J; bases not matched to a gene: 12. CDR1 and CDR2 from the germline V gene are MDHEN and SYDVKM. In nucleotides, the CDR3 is TGTGCCAGCAGTTTAAGGTTTCCAGCGGGAGGGCCCGGCACAGATACGCAGTATTTT. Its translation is CASSLRFPAGGPGTDTQYF.

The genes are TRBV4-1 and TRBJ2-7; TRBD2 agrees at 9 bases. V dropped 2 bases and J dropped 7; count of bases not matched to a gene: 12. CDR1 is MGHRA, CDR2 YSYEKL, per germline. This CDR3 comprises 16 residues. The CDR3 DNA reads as TGCGCCAGCAGCCAAATTCCTTTTGGGACTAGCAGTGAGCAGTACTTC. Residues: CASSQIPFGTSSEQYF.

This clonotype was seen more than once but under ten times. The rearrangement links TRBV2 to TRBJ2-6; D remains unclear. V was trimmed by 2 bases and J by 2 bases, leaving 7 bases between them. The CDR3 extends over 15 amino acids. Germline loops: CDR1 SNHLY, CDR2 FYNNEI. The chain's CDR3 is CASSETRTGANVLTF. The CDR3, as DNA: TGTGCCAGCAGTGAAACCCGGACTGGGGCCAACGTCCTGACTTTC.

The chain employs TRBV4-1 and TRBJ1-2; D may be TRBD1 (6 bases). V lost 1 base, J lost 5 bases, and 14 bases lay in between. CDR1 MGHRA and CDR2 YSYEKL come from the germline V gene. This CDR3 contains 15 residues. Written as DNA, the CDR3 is TGCGCCAGCAGCCAAGTGGTCAAGGGGGTATATGGCTACACCTTC. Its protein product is CASSQVVKGVYGYTF.

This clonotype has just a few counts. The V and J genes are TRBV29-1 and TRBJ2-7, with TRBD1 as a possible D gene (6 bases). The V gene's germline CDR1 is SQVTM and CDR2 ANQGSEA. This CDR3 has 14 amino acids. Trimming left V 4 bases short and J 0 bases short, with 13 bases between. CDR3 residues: CSVGRDTSSYEQYF. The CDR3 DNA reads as TGCAGCGTTGGTAGGGACACCAGCTCCTACGAGCAGTACTTC.

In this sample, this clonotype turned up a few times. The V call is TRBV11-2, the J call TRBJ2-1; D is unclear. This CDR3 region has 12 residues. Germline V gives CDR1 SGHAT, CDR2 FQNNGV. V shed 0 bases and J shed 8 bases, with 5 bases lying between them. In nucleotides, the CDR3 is TGTGCCAGCAGCTTAGATCTGTATGAGCAGTTCTTC. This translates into CASSLDLYEQFF. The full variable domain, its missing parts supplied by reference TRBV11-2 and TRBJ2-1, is EAGVAQSPRYKIIEKRQSVAFWCNPISGHATLYWYQQILGQGPKLLIQFQNNGVVDDSQLPKDRFSAERLKGVDSTLKIQPAKLEDSAVYLCASSLDLYEQFFGPGTRLTVL.

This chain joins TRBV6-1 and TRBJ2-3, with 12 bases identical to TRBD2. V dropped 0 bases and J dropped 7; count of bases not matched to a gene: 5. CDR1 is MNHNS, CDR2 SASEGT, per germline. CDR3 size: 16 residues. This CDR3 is CASSEAASGGVNTQYF. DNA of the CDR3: TGTGCCAGCAGTGAAGCGGCTAGCGGGGGGGTAAATACGCAGTATTTT.

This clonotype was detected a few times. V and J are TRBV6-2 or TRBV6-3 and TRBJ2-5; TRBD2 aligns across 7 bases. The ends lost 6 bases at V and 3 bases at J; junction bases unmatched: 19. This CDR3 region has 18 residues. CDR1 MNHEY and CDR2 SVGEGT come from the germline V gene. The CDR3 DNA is TGTGCCAGCAGCTTCCAACTAGCGACCTCAGTTGTGAAAGAGACCCAGTACTTC. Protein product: CASSFQLATSVVKETQYF.

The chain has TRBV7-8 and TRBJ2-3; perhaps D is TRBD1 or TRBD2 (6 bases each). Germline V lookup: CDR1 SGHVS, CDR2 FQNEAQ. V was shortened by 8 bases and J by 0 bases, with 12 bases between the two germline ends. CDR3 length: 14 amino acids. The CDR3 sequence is CASSGGPSTDTQYF. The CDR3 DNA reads TGTGCCAGCTCCGGGGGCCCTAGCACAGATACGCAGTATTTT.